This TCR beta chain was obtained from a study of blood T cell repertoires in COVID-19. Study-wide context: The study drew acute and convalescent COVID-19 samples from the United States, Italy and Spain. PBMCs, B-cell-depleted T cells, or T cells were the source of the cDNA or gDNA that made up the material.

Original processing methods: Amplification from reference gene primers served as the basis for estimated nucleated cell counts. The protocol was immunoSEQ multiplex PCR, while the TCRdb copy is restricted to in-frame clones and leaves out a portion. That table furnishes V, J and clone size, whereas the DNA furnished D and trimming. The sample has 200,000 to 250,000 clones; around 90% are singletons. The sequencing input was peripheral blood. This receptor was taken from a woman aged 70 to 79 with active or convalescent COVID-19.

CDR3 sequence (DNA): TGTGCCAGCAGCTCAGGGGGCCTTAATTCACCCCTCCACTTT. Protein product: CASSSGGLNSPLHF. The chain carries TRBV7-9 and TRBJ1-6; 8 bases are shared with TRBD1. The germline CDR1 and CDR2 sequences are SEHNR and FQNEAQ (reference sequence). This CDR3 has 14 residues. V dropped 4 bases and J dropped 6; count of bases not matched to a gene: 2.